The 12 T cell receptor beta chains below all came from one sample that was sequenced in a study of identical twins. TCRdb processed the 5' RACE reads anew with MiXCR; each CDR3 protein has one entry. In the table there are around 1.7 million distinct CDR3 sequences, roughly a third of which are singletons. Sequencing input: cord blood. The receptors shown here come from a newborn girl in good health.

The CDR3 protein is CASSRIRTQYF. CDR3 in DNA: TGTGCCAGCTCGAGGATCCGTACGCAGTATTTT. V gene TRBV18 combines with J gene TRBJ2-3; D gene ambiguous. Germline V gene data show CDR1 as KGHSH and CDR2 as LQKENI. The CDR3 length is 11 residues. V was shortened by 6 bases and J by 8 bases, with 9 bases between the two germline ends.

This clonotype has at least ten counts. The CDR3 here is CASSQGGLGSYNEQFF. Here the CDR3 DNA reads TGTGCCAGCAGCCAAGGGGGATTGGGCAGCTACAATGAGCAGTTCTTC. The rearrangement links TRBV4-2 to TRBJ2-1; D unclear. The CDR3 covers 16 residues. CDR1 is LGHNA, CDR2 YNFKEQ, per germline. The V and J ends lost 1 base and 3 bases respectively, with 13 bases between them.

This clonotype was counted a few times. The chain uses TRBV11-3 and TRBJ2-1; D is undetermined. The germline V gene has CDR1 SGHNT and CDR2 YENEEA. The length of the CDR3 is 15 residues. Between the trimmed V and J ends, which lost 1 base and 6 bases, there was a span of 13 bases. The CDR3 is CASSLGAPGPNEQFF. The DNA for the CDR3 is TGTGCCAGCAGCTTAGGGGCCCCAGGACCCAATGAGCAGTTCTTC.

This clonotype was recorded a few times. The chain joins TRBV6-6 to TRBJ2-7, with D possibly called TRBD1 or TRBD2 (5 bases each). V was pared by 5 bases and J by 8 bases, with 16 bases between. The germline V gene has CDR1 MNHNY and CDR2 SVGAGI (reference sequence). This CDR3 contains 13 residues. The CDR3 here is CASSTKMWGKQYF. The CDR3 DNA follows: TGTGCCAGCAGTACCAAGATGTGGGGGAAGCAGTACTTC.

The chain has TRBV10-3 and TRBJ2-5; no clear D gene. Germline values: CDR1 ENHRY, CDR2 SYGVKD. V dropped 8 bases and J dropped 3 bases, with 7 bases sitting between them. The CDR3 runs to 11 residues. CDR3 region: CAIGWKETQYF. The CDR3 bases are TGTGCCATCGGCTGGAAAGAGACCCAGTACTTC.

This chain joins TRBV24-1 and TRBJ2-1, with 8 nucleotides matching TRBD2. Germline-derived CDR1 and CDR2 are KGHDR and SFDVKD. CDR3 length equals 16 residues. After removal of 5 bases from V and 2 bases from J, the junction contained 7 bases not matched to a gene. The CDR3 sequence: CATSGWAGGTYNEQFF. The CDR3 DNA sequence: TGTGCCACCAGTGGGTGGGCGGGAGGAACCTACAATGAGCAGTTCTTC.

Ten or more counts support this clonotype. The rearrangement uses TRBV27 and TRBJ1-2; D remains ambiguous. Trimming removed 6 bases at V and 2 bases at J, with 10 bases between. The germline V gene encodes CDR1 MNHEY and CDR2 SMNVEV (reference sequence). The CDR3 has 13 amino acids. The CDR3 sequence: CASSLLGNYGYTF. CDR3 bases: TGTGCCAGCAGCTTGCTAGGCAACTATGGCTACACCTTC.

CDR3 region: CASSPQTLGRANVLTF. CDR3 in DNA: TGTGCCAGCAGTCCGCAAACCCTTGGTAGGGCCAACGTCCTGACTTTC. This chain connects TRBV28 to TRBJ2-6; D gene unclear. This CDR3 spans 16 amino acids. Per germline, CDR1 MDHEN and CDR2 SYDVKM. The germline V and J ends were trimmed by 5 bases and 5 bases, with 16 bases remaining between them.

The CDR3 DNA is TGTGCCAGCAGTGAAGCGCTTCTCCGGGACAGGGACTACAATGAGCAGTTCTTC. Translating gives CASSEALLRDRDYNEQFF. The rearrangement joins TRBV6-1 to TRBJ2-1, with 9 bases identical to TRBD1. Germline-derived CDR1 and CDR2 are MNHNS and SASEGT. The CDR3 spans 18 residues. Trimming removed 0 bases from V and 3 bases from J; junction bases left unmatched: 9.

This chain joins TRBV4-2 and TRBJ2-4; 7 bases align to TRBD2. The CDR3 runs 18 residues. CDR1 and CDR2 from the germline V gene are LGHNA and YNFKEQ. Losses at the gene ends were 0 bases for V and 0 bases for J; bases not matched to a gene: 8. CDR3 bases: TGTGCCAGCAGCCAAGAAAAAGGCGGGAGCGTAGCCAAAAACATTCAGTACTTC. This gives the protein CASSQEKGGSVAKNIQYF.

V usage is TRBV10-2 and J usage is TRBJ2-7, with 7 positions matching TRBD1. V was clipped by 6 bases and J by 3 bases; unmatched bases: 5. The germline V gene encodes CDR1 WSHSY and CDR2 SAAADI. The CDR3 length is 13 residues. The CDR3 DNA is TGCGCCAGCAGGACGGCAGGGGGCTACGAGCAGTACTTC. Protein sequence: CASRTAGGYEQYF.

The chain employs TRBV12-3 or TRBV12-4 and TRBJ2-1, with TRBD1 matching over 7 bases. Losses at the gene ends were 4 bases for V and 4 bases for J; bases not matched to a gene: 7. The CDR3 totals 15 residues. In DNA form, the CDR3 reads TGTGCCAGCAGTTCAGGACAGGTACTTTACAATGAGCAGTTCTTC. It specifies CASSSGQVLYNEQFF.